This T cell receptor beta chain derives from a study of tumor and adjacent non-tumor tissue in lung cancer. This sample's RNA came from whole unsorted tissue. The normal lung tissue was taken more than 3 cm from the tumor edge. The library came from three nested PCR rounds adapted from ARM-PCR protocols. TCRdb recomputed calls from the multiplex PCR reads with MiXCR, one row per CDR3 protein. The sample contains approximately 80,000 distinct CDR3 sequences, approximately 80% of which appear only once. Study-level findings and limits: Normal lung showed higher cumulative top 100 clone frequency than tumor.

Comment on this clonotype: Its antigen is unidentified. This could be a read error, since a much larger clone is one nucleotide away.

This receptor was identified in a man aged 55-75 years with non-small cell lung cancer. The sample comprised distant non-tumor lung tissue.

Here the CDR3 DNA reads TGTGCCAGCAGTCCCGGAGACAGGTCCCCCGTAAAACTGTTTTTT. It is translated as CASSPGDRSPVKLFF. This rearrangement joins TRBV6-5 to TRBJ1-4; the D gene is possibly TRBD1 (6 bases). V shed 5 bases and J shed 10 bases, with 20 bases lying between them. CDR3 size: 15 residues. Germline-derived CDR1 and CDR2 are MNHEY and SVGAGI.